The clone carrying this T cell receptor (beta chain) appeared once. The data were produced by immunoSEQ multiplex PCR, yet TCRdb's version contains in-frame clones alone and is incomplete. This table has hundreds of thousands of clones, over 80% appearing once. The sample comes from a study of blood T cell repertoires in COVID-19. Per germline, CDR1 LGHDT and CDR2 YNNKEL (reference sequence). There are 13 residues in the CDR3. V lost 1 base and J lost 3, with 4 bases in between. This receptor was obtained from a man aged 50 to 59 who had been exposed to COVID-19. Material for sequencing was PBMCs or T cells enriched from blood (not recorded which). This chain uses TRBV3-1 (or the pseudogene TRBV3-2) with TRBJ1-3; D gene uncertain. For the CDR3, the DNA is TGTGCCAGCAGCCAAGTCATTGGAAACACCATATATTTT. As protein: CASSQVIGNTIYF.